A selection of T cell receptor beta chains follows, all from one sample in a study of cytomegalovirus exposure and HLA in healthy donors. TCRdb keeps only in-frame clones here, not all; method: immunoSEQ multiplex PCR. Of 200,000 to 250,000 clones in the sample, about 80% were seen once. What was sequenced was PBMCs. The receptors here all came from a woman aged 55-75 years in good health and CMV-seropositive. Each CDR3 is given with its conserved first and last residue. D genes are given only for firm matches. Clone size appears in some rows only: once, few, many, or a class for an expanded clone.

>TRBD1|TRBV19|TRBJ1-2|NA
CASTLTGAYGYTF
TGTGCCAGTACCCTGACAGGGGCTTATGGCTACACCTTC
>NA|TRBV4-1|TRBJ2-7|NA
CASSQEGGTAYEQYF
TGCGCCAGCAGCCAAGAAGGCGGGACTGCCTACGAGCAGTACTTC
>NA|TRBV4-3|TRBJ1-6|few
CASSQGRASYNSPLHF
TGCGCCAGCAGCCAAGGCAGGGCCTCCTATAATTCACCCCTCCACTTT
>TRBD2|TRBV4-2|TRBJ2-1|NA
CASSQDLGRPHNEQFF
TGTGCCAGCAGCCAAGATCTCGGGAGGCCACACAATGAGCAGTTCTTC
>NA|TRBV5-1|TRBJ2-2|NA
CASSLGGTTGELFF
TGCGCCAGCAGCTTGGGCGGAACCACCGGGGAGCTGTTTTTT
>NA|TRBV18|TRBJ2-2|NA
CASSPQGSGELFF
TGTGCCAGCTCACCCCAGGGATCCGGGGAGCTGTTTTTT
>NA|TRBV6-1|TRBJ2-1|NA
CASTFRGGGYNEQFF
TGTGCCAGCACTTTCAGGGGTGGGGGTTACAATGAGCAGTTCTTC
>NA|TRBV6-1|TRBJ1-1|NA
CATNMGRTEAFF
TGTGCCACCAACATGGGGAGGACTGAAGCTTTCTTT
>NA|TRBV18|TRBJ1-1|NA
CASSQQTANTEAFF
TGTGCCAGCTCACAACAGACAGCTAACACTGAAGCTTTCTTT
>TRBD1|TRBV9|TRBJ2-3|NA
CASSPRTGGTDTQYF
TGTGCCAGCAGCCCTCGGACAGGGGGCACAGATACGCAGTATTTT
>TRBD2|TRBV4-3|TRBJ2-2|NA
CASSQGRGANTGELFF
TGCGCCAGCAGCCAAGGTCGGGGGGCGAACACCGGGGAGCTGTTTTTT